This T cell receptor (beta chain) was identified in a study of chemoradiotherapy in HPV16-positive cancers. The wider study: A couple of HPV16-positive patients' cells yielded candidate HPV-specific clones and common motifs. General study points: During treatment, candidate HPV-specific clones and E7-related motifs expanded in tumor. HPV-specific T cells were functionally defined from only a couple of HPV16-positive patients.

This clone has just a few counts. Its antigen is not identified. Assay used: immunoSEQ multiplex PCR; TCRdb lists only in-frame clones, some missing. The data contain tens of thousands of clones, roughly 94% of them seen just once; the ten biggest clones take up roughly 2.5%. Sample collection occurred from a patient who underwent chemoradiotherapy. The source of this sequence is a human donor with HPV-associated anogenital cancer.

The CDR3, as DNA: TGTGCCAGCAGTTTAGGAGAGACCCAGTACTTC. This encodes CASSLGETQYF. V is TRBV27 and J is TRBJ2-5; D uncertain. Germline lookup yields CDR1 MNHEY and CDR2 SMNVEV (reference sequence). The CDR3 runs to 11 residues. V was cut by 2 bases and J by 4 bases, with 2 bases left in between.